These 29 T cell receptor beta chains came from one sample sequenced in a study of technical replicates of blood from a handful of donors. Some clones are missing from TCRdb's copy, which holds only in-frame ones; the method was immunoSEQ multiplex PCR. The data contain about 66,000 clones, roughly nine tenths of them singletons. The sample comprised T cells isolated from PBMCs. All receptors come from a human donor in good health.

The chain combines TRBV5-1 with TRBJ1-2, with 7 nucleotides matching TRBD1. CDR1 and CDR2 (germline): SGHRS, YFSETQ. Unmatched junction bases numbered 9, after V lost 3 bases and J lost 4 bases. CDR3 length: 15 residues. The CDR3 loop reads CASSSTGPTSYGYTF. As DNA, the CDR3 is TGCGCCAGCAGCTCGACAGGGCCAACCTCCTATGGCTACACCTTC.

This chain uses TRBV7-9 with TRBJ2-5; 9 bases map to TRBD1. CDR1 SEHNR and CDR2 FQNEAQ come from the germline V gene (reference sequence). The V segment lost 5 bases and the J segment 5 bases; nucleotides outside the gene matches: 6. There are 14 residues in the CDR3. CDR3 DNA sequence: TGTGCCAGCAGCCCTCACAGGGGGCAGGAGACCCAGTACTTC. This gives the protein CASSPHRGQETQYF.

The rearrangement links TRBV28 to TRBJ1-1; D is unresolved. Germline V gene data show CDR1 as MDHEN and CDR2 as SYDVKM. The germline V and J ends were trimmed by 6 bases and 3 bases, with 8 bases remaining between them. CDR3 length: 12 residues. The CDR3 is CASRAEHTEAFF. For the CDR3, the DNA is TGTGCCAGCAGGGCGGAGCACACTGAAGCTTTCTTT.

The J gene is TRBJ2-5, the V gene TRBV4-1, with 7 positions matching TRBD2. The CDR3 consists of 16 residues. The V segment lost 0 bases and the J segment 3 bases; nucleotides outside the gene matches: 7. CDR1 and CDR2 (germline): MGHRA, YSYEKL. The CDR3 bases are TGCGCCAGCAGCCAAGATAGGGCGGGAGTGGAAGAGACCCAGTACTTC. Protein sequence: CASSQDRAGVEETQYF.

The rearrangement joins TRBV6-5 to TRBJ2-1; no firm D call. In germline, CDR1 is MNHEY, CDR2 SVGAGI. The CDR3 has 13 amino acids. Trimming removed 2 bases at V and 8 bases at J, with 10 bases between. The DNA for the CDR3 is TGTGCCAGCAGTTACGGCAATATCGATGAGCAGTTCTTC. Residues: CASSYGNIDEQFF.

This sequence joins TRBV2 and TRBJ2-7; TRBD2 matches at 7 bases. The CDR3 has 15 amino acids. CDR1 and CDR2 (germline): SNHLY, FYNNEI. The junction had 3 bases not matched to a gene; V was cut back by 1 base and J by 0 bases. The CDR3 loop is CASSEGREASYEQYF. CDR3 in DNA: TGTGCCAGCAGTGAAGGCCGGGAGGCCTCCTACGAGCAGTACTTC.

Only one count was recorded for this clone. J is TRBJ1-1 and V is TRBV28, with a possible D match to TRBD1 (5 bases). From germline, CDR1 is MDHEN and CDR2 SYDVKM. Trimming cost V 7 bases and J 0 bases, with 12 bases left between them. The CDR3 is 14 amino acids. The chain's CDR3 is CASIPQGLNTEAFF. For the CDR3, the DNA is TGTGCCAGCATCCCTCAGGGTCTGAACACTGAAGCTTTCTTT. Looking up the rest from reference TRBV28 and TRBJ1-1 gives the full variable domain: DVKVTQSSRYLVKRTGEKVFLECVQDMDHENMFWYRQDPGLGLRLIYFSYDVKMKEKGDIPEGYSVSREKKERFSLILESASTNQTSMYLCASIPQGLNTEAFFGQGTRLTVV.

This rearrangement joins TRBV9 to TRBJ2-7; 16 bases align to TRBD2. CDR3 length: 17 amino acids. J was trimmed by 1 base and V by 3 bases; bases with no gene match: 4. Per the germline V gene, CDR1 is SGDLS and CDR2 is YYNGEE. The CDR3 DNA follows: TGTGCCAGCAGCGGAGGGACTAGCGGGAGGGGGTCCTACGAGCAGTACTTC. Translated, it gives CASSGGTSGRGSYEQYF.

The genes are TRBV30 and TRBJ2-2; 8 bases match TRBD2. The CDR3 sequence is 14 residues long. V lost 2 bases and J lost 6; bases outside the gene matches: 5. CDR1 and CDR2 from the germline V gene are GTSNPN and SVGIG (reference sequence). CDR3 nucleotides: TGTGCCTGGAGTCAGCGGGAGTTCGCCGGGGAGCTGTTTTTT. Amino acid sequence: CAWSQREFAGELFF.

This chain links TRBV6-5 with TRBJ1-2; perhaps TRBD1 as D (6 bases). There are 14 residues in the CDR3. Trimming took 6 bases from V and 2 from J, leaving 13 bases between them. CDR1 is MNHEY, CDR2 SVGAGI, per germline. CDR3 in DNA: TGTGCCAGCAGCTTAGGGGGGGTCAACTATGGCTACACCTTC. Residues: CASSLGGVNYGYTF.

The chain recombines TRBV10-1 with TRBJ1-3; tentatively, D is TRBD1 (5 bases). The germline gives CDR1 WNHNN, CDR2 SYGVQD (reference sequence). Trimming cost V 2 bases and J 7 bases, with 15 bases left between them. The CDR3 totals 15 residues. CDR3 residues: CASSEMSGNVNTIYF. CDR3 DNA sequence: TGCGCCAGCAGTGAGATGTCAGGGAACGTGAACACCATATATTTT.

For the CDR3, the DNA is TGCGCCAGCAGCTTGGGAACTAGCGGCTACTACGAGCAGTACTTC. It is translated as CASSLGTSGYYEQYF. V and J are TRBV5-1 and TRBJ2-7; 8 positions agree with TRBD2. Germline V gene data show CDR1 as SGHRS and CDR2 as YFSETQ. The CDR3 length is 15 residues. The trim removed 0 bases at V and 3 bases at J, leaving 5 bases unmatched.

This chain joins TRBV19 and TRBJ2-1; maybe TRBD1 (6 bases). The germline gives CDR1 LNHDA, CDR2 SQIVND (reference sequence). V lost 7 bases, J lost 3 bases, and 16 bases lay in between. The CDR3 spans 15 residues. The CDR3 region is CASTMATGLYNEQFF. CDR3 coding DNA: TGTGCCAGTACCATGGCTACAGGGCTCTACAATGAGCAGTTCTTC. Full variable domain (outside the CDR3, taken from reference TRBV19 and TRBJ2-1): DGGITQSPKYLFRKEGQNVTLSCEQNLNHDAMYWYRQDPGQGLRLIYYSQIVNDFQKGDIAEGYSVSREKKESFPLTVTSAQKNPTAFYLCASTMATGLYNEQFFGPGTRLTVL.

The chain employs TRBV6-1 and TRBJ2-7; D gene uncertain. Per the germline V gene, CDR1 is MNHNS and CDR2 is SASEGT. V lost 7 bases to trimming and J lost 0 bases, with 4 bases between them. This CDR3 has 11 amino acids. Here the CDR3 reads CASIHSYEQYF. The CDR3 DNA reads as TGTGCCAGCATCCACTCCTACGAGCAGTACTTC.

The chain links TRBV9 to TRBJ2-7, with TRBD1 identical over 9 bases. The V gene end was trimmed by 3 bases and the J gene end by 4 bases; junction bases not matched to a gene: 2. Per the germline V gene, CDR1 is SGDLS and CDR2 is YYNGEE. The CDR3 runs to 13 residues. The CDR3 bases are TGTGCCAGCAGCGAGGGACAGGGTTACGAGCAGTACTTC. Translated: CASSEGQGYEQYF.

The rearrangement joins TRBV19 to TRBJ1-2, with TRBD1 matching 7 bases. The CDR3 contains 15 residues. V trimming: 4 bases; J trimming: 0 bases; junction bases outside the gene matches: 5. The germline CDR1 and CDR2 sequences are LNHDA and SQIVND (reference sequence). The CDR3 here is CASSTTGTSNYGYTF. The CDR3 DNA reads TGTGCCAGTAGTACGACAGGGACCTCTAACTATGGCTACACCTTC.

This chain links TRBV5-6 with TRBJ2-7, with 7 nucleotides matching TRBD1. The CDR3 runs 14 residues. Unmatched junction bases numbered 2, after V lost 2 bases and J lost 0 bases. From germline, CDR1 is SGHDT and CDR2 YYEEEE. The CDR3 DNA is TGTGCCAGCAGCTTACACAGGGGCTCCTACGAGCAGTACTTC. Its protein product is CASSLHRGSYEQYF.

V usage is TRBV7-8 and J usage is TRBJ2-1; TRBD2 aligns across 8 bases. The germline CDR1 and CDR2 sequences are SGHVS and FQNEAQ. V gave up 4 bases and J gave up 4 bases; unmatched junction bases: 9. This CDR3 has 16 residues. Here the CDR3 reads CASSWREDRPYNEQFF. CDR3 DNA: TGTGCCAGCAGCTGGCGGGAGGATCGTCCATACAATGAGCAGTTCTTC.

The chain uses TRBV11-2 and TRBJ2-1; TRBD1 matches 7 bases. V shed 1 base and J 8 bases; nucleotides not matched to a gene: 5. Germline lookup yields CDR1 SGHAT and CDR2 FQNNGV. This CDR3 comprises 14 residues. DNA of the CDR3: TGTGCCAGCAGCTTAGGAAGGGGGCAGGATGAGCAGTTCTTC. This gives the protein CASSLGRGQDEQFF.

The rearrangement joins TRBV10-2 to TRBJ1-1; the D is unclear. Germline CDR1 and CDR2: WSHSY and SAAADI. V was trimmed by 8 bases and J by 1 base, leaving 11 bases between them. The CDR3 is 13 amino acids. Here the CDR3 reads CASGPGSNTEAFF. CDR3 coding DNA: TGCGCCAGCGGCCCCGGGTCGAACACTGAAGCTTTCTTT.

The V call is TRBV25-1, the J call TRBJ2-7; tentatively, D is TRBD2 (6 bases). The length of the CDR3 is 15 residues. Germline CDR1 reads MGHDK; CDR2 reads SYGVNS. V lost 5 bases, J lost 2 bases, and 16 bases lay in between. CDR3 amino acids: CASSPGRGRTYEQYF. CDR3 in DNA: TGTGCCAGCAGTCCAGGGCGGGGACGGACCTACGAGCAGTACTTC.

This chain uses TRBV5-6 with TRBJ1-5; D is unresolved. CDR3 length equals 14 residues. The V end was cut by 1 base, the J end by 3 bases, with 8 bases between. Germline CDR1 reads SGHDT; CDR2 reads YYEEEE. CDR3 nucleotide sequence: TGTGCCAGCAGCTTGATGGGCCTCAATCAGCCCCAGCATTTT. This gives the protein CASSLMGLNQPQHF.

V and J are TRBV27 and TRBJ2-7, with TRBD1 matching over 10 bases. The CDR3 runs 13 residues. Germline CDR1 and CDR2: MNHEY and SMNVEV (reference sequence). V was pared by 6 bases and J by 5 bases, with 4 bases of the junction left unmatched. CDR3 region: CASSQDRGDEQYF. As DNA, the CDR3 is TGTGCCAGCAGCCAGGACAGGGGGGACGAGCAGTACTTC.

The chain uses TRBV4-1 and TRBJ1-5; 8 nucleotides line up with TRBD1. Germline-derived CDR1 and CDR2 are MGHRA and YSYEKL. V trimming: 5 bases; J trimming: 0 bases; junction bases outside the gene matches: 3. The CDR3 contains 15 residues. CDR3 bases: TGCGCCAGCAGCGACAGGGGCGCTAGCAATCAGCCCCAGCATTTT. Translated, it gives CASSDRGASNQPQHF.

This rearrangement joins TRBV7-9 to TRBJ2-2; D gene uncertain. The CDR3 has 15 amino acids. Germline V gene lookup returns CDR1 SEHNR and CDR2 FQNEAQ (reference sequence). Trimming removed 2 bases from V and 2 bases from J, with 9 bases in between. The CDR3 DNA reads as TGTGCCAGCAGCTTATACTACCCTAACACCGGGGAGCTGTTTTTT. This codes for CASSLYYPNTGELFF.

CDR3 nucleotides: TGTGCCAGTAGTATGAGGGACAGGGGTTATCAGCCCCAGCATTTT. Its protein product is CASSMRDRGYQPQHF. The gene calls are TRBV19 and TRBJ1-5; 10 bases are shared with TRBD1. CDR1 and CDR2 from the germline V gene are LNHDA and SQIVND (reference sequence). This CDR3 is 15 amino acids long. Trimming removed 3 bases from V and 5 bases from J; junction bases left unmatched: 4.

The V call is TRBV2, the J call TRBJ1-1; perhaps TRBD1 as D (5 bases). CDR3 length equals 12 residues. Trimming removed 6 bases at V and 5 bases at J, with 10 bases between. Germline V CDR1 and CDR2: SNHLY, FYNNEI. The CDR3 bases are TGTGCCAGCAGCCTGGGGCAAACTGAAGCTTTCTTT. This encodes CASSLGQTEAFF.

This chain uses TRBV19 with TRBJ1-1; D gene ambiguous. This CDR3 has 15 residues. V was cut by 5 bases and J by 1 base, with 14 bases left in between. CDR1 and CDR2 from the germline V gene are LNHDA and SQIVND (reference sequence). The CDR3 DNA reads TGTGCCAGTAGTGCTCCGTGGGAGGGGAACACTGAAGCTTTCTTT. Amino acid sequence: CASSAPWEGNTEAFF. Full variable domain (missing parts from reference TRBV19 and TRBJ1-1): DGGITQSPKYLFRKEGQNVTLSCEQNLNHDAMYWYRQDPGQGLRLIYYSQIVNDFQKGDIAEGYSVSREKKESFPLTVTSAQKNPTAFYLCASSAPWEGNTEAFFGQGTRLTVV.

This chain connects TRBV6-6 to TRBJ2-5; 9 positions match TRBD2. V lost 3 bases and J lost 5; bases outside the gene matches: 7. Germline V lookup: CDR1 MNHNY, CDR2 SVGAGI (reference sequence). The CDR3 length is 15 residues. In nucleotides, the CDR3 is TGTGCCAGCAGTTATATAGCGGGAGCTCGGGAGACCCAGTACTTC. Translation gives CASSYIAGARETQYF.